This T cell receptor (beta chain) was retrieved from a study of CD8+ T cells in alopecia areata. Overall study context: Administration of oral tofacitinib to treated patients was at 5 to 10 mg twice daily. Treatment with tofacitinib (6 to 18 months) was followed by 6 months off drug. Overall study findings and caveats: Affected scalp, especially in alopecia totalis/universalis, had a higher clonality than normal scalp did.

Alopecia areata patients gave lesional scalp punch biopsies and peripheral blood samples. The CDR3 is made up of 15 amino acids. The germline V gene has CDR1 SNHLY and CDR2 FYNNEI. V lost 5 bases to trimming and J lost 0 bases; unmatched junction nucleotides: 4. As to this clone: Its antigen is not known.

Extracted from the samples, RNA was reverse transcribed into cDNA to serve as the sequencing template. Data came from immunoSEQ multiplex PCR; TCRdb stores just in-frame clones and leaves some out. The table has 140,000 to 150,000 clones, approximately 49% seen once. Source: CD4+ T cells sorted from blood, taken at week 0. The chain employs TRBV2 and TRBJ1-3, with 7 bases identical to TRBD1. This receptor was identified in a human donor with alopecia areata. DNA of the CDR3: TGTGCCAGCAGTCCGGACAGGTCCTCTGGAAACACCATATATTTT. Its protein product is CASSPDRSSGNTIYF.